This TCR beta chain appears in the sequencing data of a study of T cells in Graves' hyperthyroidism and ophthalmopathy. The table lists this clonotype with many counts. Germline assignment: CDR1 GTSNPN and CDR2 SVGIG (reference sequence). The CDR3 sequence is 12 residues long. V was pared by 2 bases and J by 4 bases, with 8 bases between. The CDR3 regions of TCR beta were amplified from RNA transcripts. During a first-round RT-PCR of the TCR CDR3, the HTBI primer set was used. One entry per CDR3 protein results from TCRdb running MiXCR on the multiplex PCR reads. The sample yields hundreds of thousands of distinct CDR3 sequences, about 15% seen once.

Sequencing was performed on blood. This sequence joins TRBV30 and TRBJ1-2; D may be TRBD1 (6 bases). This clonotype originated in a man between 18 and 29 years old with Graves' ophthalmopathy. CDR3 DNA: TGTGCCTGGAGTCGCAGGGGCTATGGCTACACCTTC. Its translation: CAWSRRGYGYTF.